Listed here is a single TCR beta chain. Antigen unknown. The use of a sample-barcoded 5' primer and a J-beta primer mix characterized a second PCR of roughly 6 to 11 cycles. MiXCR was run by TCRdb on the 5' RACE reads, yielding one entry per CDR3 protein. The table records 1.2 million to 1.5 million distinct CDR3 sequences, 55% to 75% of them present only once. The data derive from a study of blood T cells in healthy people across ages. Whole-study findings and limits: The unsorted PBMCs prevented any conclusive comparison of naive versus antigen-experienced cells. Changes in expanded clonotypes were possibly confounded, as the CMV status of donors was unknown.

Trimming took off 0 bases at V and 6 bases at J, with 8 bases between the two ends. The germline CDR1 and CDR2 sequences are SGHVS and FQNEAQ. This CDR3 region has 14 residues. J is TRBJ2-2 and V is TRBV7-8; D ambiguous. The sample was blood. The sequence was obtained from a man aged 18 to 29 in good health. The CDR3 DNA follows: TGTGCCAGCAGCTTAGCGGGGATCGCCGGGGAGCTGTTTTTT. The encoded protein is CASSLAGIAGELFF.